This TCR beta chain was sequenced for a study of human T cells and chemical hapten exposure. Attachment of unique molecular identifiers to individual cDNA molecules was performed in the library. A single record per CDR3 protein comes from TCRdb applying MiXCR to the RACE reads. This sample has about 340,000 distinct CDR3 sequences, with around 7% found just once. The CDR3 is 17 amino acids. Germline values: CDR1 SGHRS, CDR2 YFSETQ. V shed 3 bases and J shed 4 bases, with 23 bases lying between them. Time point noted: patch test 1, 2 weeks after DPC sensitization. Treatment noted: therapeutic diphenylcyclopropenone sensitization with weekly scalp DPC.

The origin of this receptor is a woman aged 18-35 years with alopecia areata. Some clones in this sample may be carry-over from other donors' samples. The genes are TRBV5-1 and TRBJ2-7; unclear D gene. Source: whole blood, taken in connection with sensitization to the hapten diphenylcyclopropenone (DPC). The CDR3 spells CASSSSGWTGDNYEQYF. For the CDR3, the DNA is TGCGCCAGCAGCTCAAGTGGGTGGACCGGTGATAATTACGAGCAGTACTTC.